This T cell receptor beta chain originates from a study of beta chain features in type 1 diabetes. Study background: Sorted cells from all samples, numbering over 85,000,000, were examined.

The CDR3 runs to 13 residues. V was shortened by 3 bases and J by 0 bases, with 8 bases between the two germline ends. The germline V gene has CDR1 SQVTM and CDR2 ANQGSEA. Reverse transcription of all isolated RNA meant that expressed TCRB transcripts were sequenced. Assay used: immunoSEQ multiplex PCR; TCRdb lists only in-frame clones, some missing. The sample shows 15,000 to 20,000 clones, 50% of them seen only once. The study's findings and limits: Patients with Type 1 diabetes showed moderately but significantly shorter TCRB CDR3s in all four CD4+ subsets.

Points on this clone: The antigen is not known.

The sequencing sample was made of stem cell memory CD4+ T cells from blood. V is TRBV29-1 and J is TRBJ1-1, with D hard to call. This sequence originates from a man between 18 and 29 years old in good health. CDR3 protein: CSVDVAMNTEAFF. CDR3 DNA sequence: TGCAGCGTTGACGTGGCCATGAACACTGAAGCTTTCTTT.